This T cell receptor beta chain derives from a study of T-cell reconstitution after alpha-beta-depleted transplantation in children. As it was prepared, the TCRbeta library received unique molecular identifiers. TCRdb re-derived calls from the PCR reads in MiXCR, one entry per CDR3 protein. The sample holds around 250,000 distinct CDR3 sequences, under 30% seen once. Regarding this clonotype: The antigen is not known.

V was trimmed by 4 bases and J by 3 bases, leaving 14 bases between them. This CDR3 has 14 amino acids. Germline-derived CDR1 and CDR2 are SQVTM and ANQGSEA. Study-level findings and limits: Two months or so post-transplant, alpha-beta T cells reportedly derived from several hundred expanded graft clones. From newly produced T cells came most of the T-cell counts and diversity one year after transplant.

This chain uses TRBV29-1 with TRBJ2-3; D possibly corresponds to TRBD2 (5 bases). The sequences come from PBMCs, collected before TCRalphabeta/CD19-depleted stem cell transplant. The sequence came from a girl aged 2 to 10 with Fanconi anemia, due to receive a stem cell transplant. CDR3: CSVVVPGFTDTQYF. CDR3 sequence (DNA): TGCAGCGTTGTAGTCCCGGGATTTACAGATACGCAGTATTTT.